This T cell receptor (beta chain) was identified in a study of T cells in Graves' hyperthyroidism and ophthalmopathy. Study summary: Peripheral blood specimens were obtained at initial diagnosis, prior to any treatment.

This clonotype was seen a few times. What it binds is not known. TCR beta CDR3 sequences were amplified from RNA transcripts. First-round RT-PCR targeting the TCR CDR3 was performed with the HTBI primer set. TCRdb recomputed calls from the multiplex PCR reads with MiXCR, one row per CDR3 protein. In the table there are over 200,000 distinct CDR3 sequences, approximately 17% of which are singletons. Study conclusions and caveats: Ophthalmopathy onset followed model prediction by a median approximately six months. A 13 V-J signature model discriminated ophthalmopathy versus stable hyperthyroidism.

Sequencing used blood. The sequence was obtained from a man aged 50 to 60 with Graves' hyperthyroidism.

CDR3 nucleotide sequence: TGCAGTGCTTTAGGGAGAAGCCTTTGGGAGACCCAGTACTTC. This encodes CSALGRSLWETQYF. The chain links TRBV20-1 to TRBJ2-5; TRBD2 might be the D (5 bases). Germline CDR1 reads DFQATT; CDR2 reads SNEGSKA (reference sequence). There are 14 residues in the CDR3. The germline V and J ends were trimmed by 5 bases and 5 bases, with 18 bases remaining between them.